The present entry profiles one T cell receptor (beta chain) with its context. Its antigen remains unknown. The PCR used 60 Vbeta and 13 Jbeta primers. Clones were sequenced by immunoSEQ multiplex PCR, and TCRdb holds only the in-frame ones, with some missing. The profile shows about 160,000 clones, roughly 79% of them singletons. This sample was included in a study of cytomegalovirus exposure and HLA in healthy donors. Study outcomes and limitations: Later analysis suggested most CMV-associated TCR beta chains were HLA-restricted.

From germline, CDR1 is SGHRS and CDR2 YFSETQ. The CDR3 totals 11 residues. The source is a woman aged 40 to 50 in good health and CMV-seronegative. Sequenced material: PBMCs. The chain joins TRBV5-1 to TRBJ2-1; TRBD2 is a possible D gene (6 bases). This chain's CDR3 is CASTRGNEQFF. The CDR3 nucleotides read TGCGCTTCGACTAGGGGCAATGAGCAGTTCTTC.